Below are 15 T cell receptor beta chains sequenced from a single sample in a study of early T cells in non-severe SARS-CoV-2 infection. TCRdb processed the 5' RACE reads anew with MiXCR; each CDR3 protein has one entry. The data hold some 50,000 distinct CDR3 sequences, with about 9.7% observed a single time. The sequenced sample was whole blood. These receptors all stem from an adult who was a healthcare worker with PCR-confirmed SARS-CoV-2 infection or an uninfected control (not recorded which).

Many counts were recorded for this clonotype. This sequence joins TRBV7-9 and TRBJ2-3; 10 bases line up with TRBD2. Germline lookup yields CDR1 SEHNR and CDR2 FQNEAQ (reference sequence). V dropped 5 bases and J dropped 0; count of bases not matched to a gene: 8. This CDR3 comprises 17 residues. The CDR3 protein is CASSTTETSGSTDTQYF. The CDR3, as DNA: TGTGCCAGCAGCACCACCGAGACTAGCGGGAGCACAGATACGCAGTATTTT.

This rearrangement joins TRBV3-1 to TRBJ1-2, with D perhaps TRBD1 (6 bases). Trimming removed 0 bases at V and 7 bases at J, with 12 bases between. The V gene's germline CDR1 is LGHDT and CDR2 YNNKEL (reference sequence). This CDR3 has 14 amino acids. The CDR3 DNA reads TGTGCCAGCAGCCAAGATTCCTACAGGGTTGGCTACACCTTC. As protein: CASSQDSYRVGYTF.

This clonotype was counted ten times or more. V gene TRBV7-9 combines with J gene TRBJ1-3; D gene uncertain. The CDR3 contains 12 residues. V lost 8 bases and J 4 bases, leaving 9 bases between the germline ends. Germline V gene lookup returns CDR1 SEHNR and CDR2 FQNEAQ (reference sequence). The CDR3 loop is CASAQSGNTIYF. Here the CDR3 DNA reads TGTGCCAGCGCACAGTCCGGAAACACCATATATTTT.

This clonotype occurred many times. The chain links TRBV4-3 to TRBJ2-3, with 7 bases that match TRBD1. The CDR3 contains 15 residues. V lost 4 bases to trimming and J lost 4 bases; unmatched junction nucleotides: 8. Germline loops: CDR1 LGHNA, CDR2 YSLEER. CDR3 in DNA: TGCGCCAGCAGCCCCACAGGGGATAGGGCAGATACGCAGTATTTT. Translating it yields CASSPTGDRADTQYF.

The chain couples TRBV2 to TRBJ2-1, with TRBD2 matching over 12 bases. In germline, CDR1 is SNHLY, CDR2 FYNNEI. V lost 5 bases, J lost 5 bases, and 4 bases stayed unmatched. This CDR3 has 15 residues. This CDR3 reads CASSLRTSGDNEQFF. The CDR3 bases are TGTGCCAGCAGTCTACGGACTAGCGGGGACAATGAGCAGTTCTTC.

This chain uses TRBV10-2 with TRBJ2-3; 8 nucleotides agree with TRBD1. Germline assignment: CDR1 WSHSY and CDR2 SAAADI. The V segment lost 6 bases and the J segment 3 bases; nucleotides outside the gene matches: 5. The CDR3 has 14 residues. CDR3 nucleotides: TGCGCCAGCAGGCGAGGACAGGGAACAGATACGCAGTATTTT. It translates to CASRRGQGTDTQYF.

This clonotype was seen many times. The chain is built from TRBV7-6 and TRBJ2-1; TRBD1 matches at 7 bases. Germline CDR1 and CDR2: SGHVS and FNYEAQ. V lost 6 bases and J lost 6; bases outside the gene matches: 5. There are 13 residues in the CDR3. CDR3 residues: CASSSDRVNEQFF. The CDR3 DNA sequence: TGTGCCAGCAGTTCTGACAGGGTCAATGAGCAGTTCTTC.

This clonotype was found many times. CDR3 sequence reads: CASSLGLSDTGELFF. CDR3 DNA sequence: TGTGCCAGCAGCTTAGGACTAAGCGACACCGGGGAGCTGTTTTTT. The J gene is TRBJ2-2, the V gene TRBV7-9; tentative D call: TRBD2 (5 bases). The CDR3 loop spans 15 amino acids. The germline V and J ends were trimmed by 1 base and 3 bases, with 9 bases remaining between them. The germline V gene encodes CDR1 SEHNR and CDR2 FQNEAQ (reference sequence).

The chain has TRBV9 and TRBJ2-1; no reliable D call. From germline, CDR1 is SGDLS and CDR2 YYNGEE. Trimming shortened V by 4 bases and J by 0 bases, and 14 bases separated the two germline ends. This CDR3 is built from 16 residues. The chain's CDR3 is CASSSTIAPSYNEQFF. The CDR3 DNA sequence: TGTGCCAGCAGCTCCACAATAGCCCCCTCCTACAATGAGCAGTTCTTC. The entire variable domain, with the rest obtained from reference TRBV9 and TRBJ2-1, is as follows: DSGVTQTPKHLITATGQRVTLRCSPRSGDLSVYWYQQSLDQGLQFLIQYYNGEERAKGNILERFSAQQFPDLHSELNLSSLELGDSALYFCASSSTIAPSYNEQFFGPGTRLTVL.

In its sample, this clonotype was seen many times. The V gene is TRBV7-2, the J gene TRBJ1-3; D remains unclear. V gave up 0 bases and J gave up 1 base, with 7 bases separating them. CDR3 length: 15 amino acids. CDR1 and CDR2 from the germline V gene are SGHTA and FQGNSA. CDR3 bases: TGTGCCAGCAGCTTAGCCAGAATTTCTGGAAACACCATATATTTT. It encodes CASSLARISGNTIYF. Filled out from reference TRBV7-2 and TRBJ1-3, the complete variable domain reads GAGVSQSPSNKVTEKGKDVELRCDPISGHTALYWYRQSLGQGLEFLIYFQGNSAPDKSGLPSDRFSAERTGGSVSTLTIQRTQQEDSAVYLCASSLARISGNTIYFGEGSWLTVV.

This clonotype was seen more than once but under ten times. This chain joins TRBV25-1 and TRBJ1-4; maybe TRBD1 (5 bases). V dropped 4 bases and J dropped 8 bases, with 23 bases sitting between them. Germline V CDR1 and CDR2: MGHDK, SYGVNS. CDR3 length: 17 residues. The CDR3 sequence is CASSGYSRQRGEEKLFF. As DNA, the CDR3 is TGTGCCAGCAGTGGATATAGCAGGCAGAGGGGAGAAGAAAAACTGTTTTTT.

The chain uses TRBV5-6 and TRBJ2-7, with 13 bases lining up with TRBD2. Looked up from germline, CDR1 is SGHDT and CDR2 is YYEEEE. The CDR3 consists of 16 residues. The V segment lost 4 bases and the J segment 4 bases; nucleotides outside the gene matches: 8. The CDR3 DNA sequence: TGTGCCAGCAGCCCCGGACTAGCGGGAGTTAGTTACGAGCAGTACTTC. Translating it yields CASSPGLAGVSYEQYF.

This clonotype showed up many times. The chain has TRBV13 and TRBJ2-4, with TRBD1 matching 7 bases. The length of the CDR3 is 15 residues. After removal of 4 bases from V and 9 bases from J, the junction contained 12 bases not matched to a gene. The germline CDR1 and CDR2 sequences are PRHDT and FYEKMQ (reference sequence). The CDR3 loop reads CASSSDPRDSSIQYF. Here the CDR3 DNA reads TGTGCCAGCAGCTCAGATCCCCGGGACAGCAGCATTCAGTACTTC. Based on the CDR3 plus reference TRBV13 and TRBJ2-4, the full variable domain is AAGVIQSPRHLIKEKRETATLKCYPIPRHDTVYWYQQGPGQDPQFLISFYEKMQSDKGSIPDRFSAQQFSDYHSELNMSSLELGDSALYFCASSSDPRDSSIQYFGAGTRLSVL.

This clonotype was picked up many times. J is TRBJ2-1 and V is TRBV20-1; D is unclear. Trimming removed 6 bases from V and 6 bases from J, with 12 bases in between. Germline V gene sequence: CDR1 DFQATT, CDR2 SNEGSKA (reference sequence). This CDR3 has 12 residues. The DNA for the CDR3 is TGCAGTGCCCCTTTCGGAATCAATGAGCAGTTCTTC. Protein sequence: CSAPFGINEQFF.

There are many counts of this clonotype. The V and J genes are TRBV6-4 and TRBJ1-1; tentatively, D is TRBD1 (6 bases). The CDR3 totals 14 residues. Trimming took off 6 bases at V and 0 bases at J, with 11 bases between the two ends. Germline V gene data show CDR1 as MRHNA and CDR2 as SNTAGT. The CDR3 here is CASRKQGLNTEAFF. CDR3 coding DNA: TGTGCCAGCAGAAAACAGGGCTTGAACACTGAAGCTTTCTTT.